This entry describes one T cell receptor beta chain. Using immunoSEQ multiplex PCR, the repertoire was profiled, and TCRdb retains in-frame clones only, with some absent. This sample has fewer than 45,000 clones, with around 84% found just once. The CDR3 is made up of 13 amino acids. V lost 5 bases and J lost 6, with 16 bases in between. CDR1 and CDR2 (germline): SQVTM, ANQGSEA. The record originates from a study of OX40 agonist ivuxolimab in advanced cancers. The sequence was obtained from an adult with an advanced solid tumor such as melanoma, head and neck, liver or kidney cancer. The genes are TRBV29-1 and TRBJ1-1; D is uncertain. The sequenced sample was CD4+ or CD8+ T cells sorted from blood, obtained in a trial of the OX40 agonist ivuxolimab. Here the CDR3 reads CSVSRTLIPEAFF. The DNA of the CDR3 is TGCAGCGTTTCAAGGACCCTGATCCCTGAAGCTTTCTTT.